The clone carrying this TCR beta chain was counted at least ten times. What it recognizes is unknown. The CDR3 consists of 14 residues. The germline V gene has CDR1 MDHEN and CDR2 SYDVKM. The trim removed 3 bases at V and 4 bases at J, leaving 3 bases unmatched. Time point denoted: newly diagnosed GD, antithyroid drugs for less than 3 months. Making the TCR library involved RNA that had been extracted from PBMCs. American Thyroid Association guidelines were used to diagnose Graves' disease. This sample stems from a study of regulatory T cells in long-lasting Graves disease. Looking at the study overall: Graves' patients, diagnosed recently, had received antithyroid drugs under 3 months. Findings and caveats of the study: Persistent disease exhibited a predilection for TRBV28, TRBJ1-2 and TRBJ2-5. Patients with persistent disease shared 2,741 public clonotypes, outpacing the approximately 920 shared by new patients.

Sequencing libraries for TCR beta were prepared with iRepertoire HTBI primers and Arm-PCR of CDR3 regions. TCRdb fed the multiplex PCR reads into MiXCR, producing one record per CDR3 protein. Here the sample spans around 450,000 distinct CDR3 sequences, around 15% being singletons. This sample also belongs to another study, concerning T cells in Graves' hyperthyroidism and ophthalmopathy.

This chain connects TRBV28 to TRBJ2-1, with 7 nucleotides matching TRBD2. Sequenced here: peripheral blood mononuclear cells (PBMCs), sampled at new diagnosis, from a patient treated with antithyroid drugs. The sequence was collected from a middle-aged man with Graves disease. The CDR3 coding sequence is TGTGCCAGCAGTTTTGAGCGGGATTACAATGAGCAGTTCTTC. Translating gives CASSFERDYNEQFF.